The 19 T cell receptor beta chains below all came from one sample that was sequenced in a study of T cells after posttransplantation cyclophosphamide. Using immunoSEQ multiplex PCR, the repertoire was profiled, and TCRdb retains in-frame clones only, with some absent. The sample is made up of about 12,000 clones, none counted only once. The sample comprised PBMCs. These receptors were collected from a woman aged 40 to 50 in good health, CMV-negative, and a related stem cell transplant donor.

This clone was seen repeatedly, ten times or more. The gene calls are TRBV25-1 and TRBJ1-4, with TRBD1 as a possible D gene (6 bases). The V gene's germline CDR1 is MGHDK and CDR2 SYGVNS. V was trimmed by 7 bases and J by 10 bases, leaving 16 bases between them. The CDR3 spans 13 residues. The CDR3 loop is CASTLGGAGKLFF. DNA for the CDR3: TGTGCCAGCACACTTGGGGGCGCCGGAAAACTGTTTTTT. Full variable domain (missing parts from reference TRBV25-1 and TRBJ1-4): EADIYQTPRYLVIGTGKKITLECSQTMGHDKMYWYQQDPGMELHLIHYSYGVNSTEKGDLSSESTVSRIRTEHFPLTLESARPSHTSQYLCASTLGGAGKLFFGSGTQLSVL.

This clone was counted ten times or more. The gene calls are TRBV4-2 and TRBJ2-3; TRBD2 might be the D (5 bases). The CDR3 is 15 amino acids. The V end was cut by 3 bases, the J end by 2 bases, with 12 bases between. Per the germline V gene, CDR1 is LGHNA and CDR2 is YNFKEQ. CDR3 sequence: CASSQSGKVTDTQYF. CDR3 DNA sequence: TGTGCCAGCAGCCAGTCGGGGAAGGTCACAGATACGCAGTATTTT.

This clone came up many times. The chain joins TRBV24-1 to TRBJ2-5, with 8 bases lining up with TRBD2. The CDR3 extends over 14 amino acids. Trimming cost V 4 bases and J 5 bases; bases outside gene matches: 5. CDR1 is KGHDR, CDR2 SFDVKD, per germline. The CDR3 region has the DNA TGTGCCACCAGTGACCCGGGACTAGGGGAGACCCAGTACTTC. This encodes CATSDPGLGETQYF.

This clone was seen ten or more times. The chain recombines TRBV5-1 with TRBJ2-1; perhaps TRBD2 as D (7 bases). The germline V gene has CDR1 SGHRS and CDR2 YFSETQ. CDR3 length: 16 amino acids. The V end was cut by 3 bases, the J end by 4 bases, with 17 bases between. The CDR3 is CASSYGGGAQYNEQFF. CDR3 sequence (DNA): TGCGCCAGCAGCTATGGAGGGGGGGCACAATACAATGAGCAGTTCTTC.

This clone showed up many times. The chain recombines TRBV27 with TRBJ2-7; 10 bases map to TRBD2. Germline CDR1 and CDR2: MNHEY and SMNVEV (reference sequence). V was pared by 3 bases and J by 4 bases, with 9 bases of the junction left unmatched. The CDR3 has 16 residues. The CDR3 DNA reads TGTGCCAGCAGTTTGGTGGGTCGGACTAGCGGATACGAGCAGTACTTC. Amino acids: CASSLVGRTSGYEQYF.

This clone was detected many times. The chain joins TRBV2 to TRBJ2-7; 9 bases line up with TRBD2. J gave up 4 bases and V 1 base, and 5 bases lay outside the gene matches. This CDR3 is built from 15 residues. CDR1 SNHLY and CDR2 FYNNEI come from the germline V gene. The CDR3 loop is CASSEEGLARYEQYF. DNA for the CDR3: TGTGCCAGCAGTGAAGAGGGACTAGCTCGTTACGAGCAGTACTTC. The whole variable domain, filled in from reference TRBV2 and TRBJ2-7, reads EPEVTQTPSHQVTQMGQEVILRCVPISNHLYFYWYRQILGQKVEFLVSFYNNEISEKSEIFDDQFSVERPDGSNFTLKIRSTKLEDSAMYFCASSEEGLARYEQYFGPGTRLTVT.

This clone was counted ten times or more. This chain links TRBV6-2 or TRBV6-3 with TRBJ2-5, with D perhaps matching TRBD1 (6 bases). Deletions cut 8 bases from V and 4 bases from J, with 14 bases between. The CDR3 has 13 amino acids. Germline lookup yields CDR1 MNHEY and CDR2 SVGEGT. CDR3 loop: CASSTGWGETQYF. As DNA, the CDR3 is TGTGCCAGCTCCACAGGGTGGGGAGAGACCCAGTACTTC.

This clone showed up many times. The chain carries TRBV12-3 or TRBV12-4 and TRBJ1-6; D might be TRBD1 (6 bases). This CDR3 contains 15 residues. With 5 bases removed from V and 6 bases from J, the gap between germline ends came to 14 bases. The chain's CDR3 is CASSTNRAGNSPLHF. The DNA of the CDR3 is TGTGCCAGCAGTACGAACAGGGCGGGTAATTCACCCCTCCACTTT.

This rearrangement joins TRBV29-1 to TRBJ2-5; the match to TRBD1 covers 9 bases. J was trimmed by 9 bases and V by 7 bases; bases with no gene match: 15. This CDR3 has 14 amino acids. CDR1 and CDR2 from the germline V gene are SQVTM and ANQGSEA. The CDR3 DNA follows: TGCAGCGCCGGAACAGGGGGCTCAGGGGAGCCCCAGTACTTC. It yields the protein CSAGTGGSGEPQYF. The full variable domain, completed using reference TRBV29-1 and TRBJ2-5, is SAVISQKPSRDICQRGTSLTIQCQVDSQVTMMFWYRQQPGQSLTLIATANQGSEATYESGFVIDKFPISRPNLTFSTLTVSNMSPEDSSIYLCSAGTGGSGEPQYFGPGTRLLVL.

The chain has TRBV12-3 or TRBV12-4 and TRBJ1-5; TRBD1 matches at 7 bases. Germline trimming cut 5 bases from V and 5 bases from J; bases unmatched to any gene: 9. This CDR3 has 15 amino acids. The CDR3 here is CASSLRTGVDQPQHF. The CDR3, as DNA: TGTGCCAGCAGTCTACGCACAGGGGTCGATCAGCCCCAGCATTTT.

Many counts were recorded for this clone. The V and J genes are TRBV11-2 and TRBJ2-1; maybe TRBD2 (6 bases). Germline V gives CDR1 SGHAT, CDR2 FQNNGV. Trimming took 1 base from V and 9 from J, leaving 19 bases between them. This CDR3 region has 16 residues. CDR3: CASSLAVPPTSLEQFF. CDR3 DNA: TGTGCCAGCAGCTTAGCCGTCCCCCCCACTAGCCTTGAGCAGTTCTTC. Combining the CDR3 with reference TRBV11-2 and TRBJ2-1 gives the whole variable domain EAGVAQSPRYKIIEKRQSVAFWCNPISGHATLYWYQQILGQGPKLLIQFQNNGVVDDSQLPKDRFSAERLKGVDSTLKIQPAKLEDSAVYLCASSLAVPPTSLEQFFGPGTRLTVL.

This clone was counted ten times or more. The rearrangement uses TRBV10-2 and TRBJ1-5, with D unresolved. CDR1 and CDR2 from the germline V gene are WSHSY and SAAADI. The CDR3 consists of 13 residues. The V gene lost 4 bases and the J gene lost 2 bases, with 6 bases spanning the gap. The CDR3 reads CASSAGGNQPQHF. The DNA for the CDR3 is TGCGCCAGCAGTGCCGGGGGCAATCAGCCCCAGCATTTT.

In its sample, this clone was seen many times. The CDR3 protein is CASSPRPGQGESEQYF. CDR3 sequence (DNA): TGTGCCAGTAGTCCGAGGCCGGGACAGGGGGAAAGCGAGCAGTACTTC. This chain links TRBV19 with TRBJ2-7, with TRBD1 matching 11 bases. V lost 5 bases to trimming and J lost 6 bases; unmatched junction nucleotides: 12. Germline CDR1 reads LNHDA; CDR2 reads SQIVND (reference sequence). The CDR3 sequence is 16 residues long.

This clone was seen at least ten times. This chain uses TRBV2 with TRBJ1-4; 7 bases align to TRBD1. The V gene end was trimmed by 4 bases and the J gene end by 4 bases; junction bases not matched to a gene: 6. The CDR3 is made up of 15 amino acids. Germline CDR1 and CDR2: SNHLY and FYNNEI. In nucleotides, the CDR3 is TGTGCCAGCAGTGGCGGACAGGCCCATAATGAAAAACTGTTTTTT. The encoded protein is CASSGGQAHNEKLFF.

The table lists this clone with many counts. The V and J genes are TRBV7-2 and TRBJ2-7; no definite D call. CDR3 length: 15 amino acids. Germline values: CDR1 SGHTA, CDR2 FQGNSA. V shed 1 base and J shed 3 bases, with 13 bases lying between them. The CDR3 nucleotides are TGTGCCAGCAGCTTAGAGGCAGGCCTCGTCTACGAGCAGTACTTC. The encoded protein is CASSLEAGLVYEQYF.

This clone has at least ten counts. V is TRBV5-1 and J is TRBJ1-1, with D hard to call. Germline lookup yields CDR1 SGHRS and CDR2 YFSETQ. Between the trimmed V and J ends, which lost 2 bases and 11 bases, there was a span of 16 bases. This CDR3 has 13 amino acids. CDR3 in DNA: TGCGCCAGCAGCTTTGGTACCCTCGCGGGGGCTTTCTTT. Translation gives CASSFGTLAGAFF.

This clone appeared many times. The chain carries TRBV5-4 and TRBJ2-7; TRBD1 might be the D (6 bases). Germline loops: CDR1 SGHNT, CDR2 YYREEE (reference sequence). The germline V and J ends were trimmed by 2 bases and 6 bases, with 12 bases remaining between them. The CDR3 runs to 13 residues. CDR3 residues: CASSFTGLGEQYF. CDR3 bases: TGTGCCAGCAGCTTTACAGGGCTCGGCGAGCAGTACTTC.

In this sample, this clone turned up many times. The CDR3 here is CATSRETNTGELFF. Here the CDR3 DNA reads TGTGCCACGAGCAGGGAAACGAACACCGGGGAGCTGTTTTTT. The rearrangement joins TRBV6-5 to TRBJ2-2, with D possibly TRBD1 on 5 matching bases. The CDR3 has 14 amino acids. V lost 10 bases and J 0 bases, leaving 12 bases between the germline ends. Per the germline V gene, CDR1 is MNHEY and CDR2 is SVGAGI.

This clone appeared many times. CDR3 sequence reads: CASRTGMAHSGANVLTF. DNA for the CDR3: TGTGCCAGCAGGACAGGGATGGCCCATTCTGGGGCCAACGTCCTGACTTTC. The chain links TRBV2 to TRBJ2-6; the match to TRBD1 covers 7 bases. This CDR3 comprises 17 residues. J gave up 1 base and V 6 bases, and 9 bases lay outside the gene matches. CDR1 is SNHLY and CDR2 is FYNNEI in the germline V gene. The whole variable domain, remainder taken from reference TRBV2 and TRBJ2-6, is EPEVTQTPSHQVTQMGQEVILRCVPISNHLYFYWYRQILGQKVEFLVSFYNNEISEKSEIFDDQFSVERPDGSNFTLKIRSTKLEDSAMYFCASRTGMAHSGANVLTFGAGSRLTVL.